These T cell receptor beta chains were read from a single sample in a study of T cell repertoires in cytomegalovirus infection. TCRdb redid the calling of the reads with MiXCR, one entry per CDR3 protein. Counted here are about 890,000 distinct CDR3 sequences, roughly 30% occurring once; the ten biggest clones make up around 15%. These receptors lack a known antigen. The starting material was cultured CD8+ T cells from PBMCs, obtained from culture after CMV antigen stimulation. The receptors here all came from a human donor in good health (CMV status not recorded). Some clones in this sample may be carry-over from other donors' samples. CDR3s include the opening cysteine and the closing phenylalanine or tryptophan. Fields, in order: J gene, clone size, D gene, V gene, CDR3 protein, CDR3 DNA. A D gene is named only where the DNA matches it firmly. Clone size is not always given. Where it is, it says once, few, many or a class for expanded clones.

TRBJ1-2,.,.,TRBV25-1,CASAHLGGLDYGYTF,TGTGCCAGCGCCCACCTCGGGGGACTCGACTATGGCTACACCTTC
TRBJ2-5,.,.,TRBV7-9,CASSPGQARGGETQYF,TGTGCCAGCAGCCCTGGACAGGCCCGGGGAGGGGAGACCCAGTACTTC
TRBJ2-1,.,.,TRBV20-1,CSARGAGSSSYNEQFF,TGCAGTGCTAGAGGGGCCGGCTCGAGCTCCTACAATGAGCAGTTCTTC
TRBJ2-7,.,.,TRBV27,CASSSDVREQYF,TGTGCCAGCAGTTCAGATGTGCGGGAGCAGTACTTC
TRBJ1-1,.,.,TRBV5-4,CASSLFGEEAFF,TGTGCCAGCAGCTTGTTCGGGGAGGAAGCTTTCTTT
TRBJ1-1,.,.,TRBV7-9,CASSRFRDGWNTEAFF,TGTGCCAGCAGCCGTTTCCGGGACGGGTGGAACACTGAAGCTTTCTTT
TRBJ1-1,few,.,TRBV3-1,CASSQEVSGQKNTEAFF,TGTGCCAGCAGCCAAGAGGTGTCAGGGCAGAAGAACACTGAAGCTTTCTTT
TRBJ2-2,.,.,TRBV7-6,CASSTTGGAGELFF,TGTGCCAGCAGCACCACCGGTGGGGCCGGGGAGCTGTTTTTT
TRBJ2-1,.,.,TRBV18,CASSPKTYSGPNSYNEQFF,TGTGCCAGCTCACCAAAGACATACTCAGGCCCTAACTCCTACAATGAGCAGTTCTTC
TRBJ2-7,many,.,TRBV7-9,CASSSGDGRPYEQYF,TGTGCCAGCAGCTCCGGGGACGGTAGACCCTACGAGCAGTACTTC
TRBJ2-1,.,.,TRBV6-5,CASSYSLGLYNEQFF,TGTGCCAGCAGTTACTCTTTGGGACTTTACAATGAGCAGTTCTTC
TRBJ2-7,few,TRBD1,TRBV19,CASSIGQGITREQYF,TGTGCCAGTAGTATAGGACAGGGGATTACTCGCGAGCAGTACTTC
TRBJ2-3,once,.,TRBV28,CASSLDRQGLTDTQYF,TGTGCCAGCAGTTTAGATCGCCAGGGCCTCACAGATACGCAGTATTTT
TRBJ1-1,few,TRBD1,TRBV19,CASSLTGGETEAFF,TGTGCCAGTAGTCTCACAGGGGGGGAAACTGAAGCTTTCTTT
TRBJ1-2,.,TRBD1,TRBV6-6,CASSLGTGGPHKGYTF,TGTGCCAGCAGCCTCGGGACAGGGGGCCCCCATAAGGGCTACACCTTC
TRBJ1-4,few,.,TRBV7-2,CASSFLRLGEDGKLFF,TGTGCCAGCAGCTTCCTACGGCTGGGGGAGGACGGAAAACTGTTTTTT
TRBJ2-5,.,.,TRBV12-3/TRBV12-4,CASSPLDRYQETQYF,TGTGCCAGCAGCCCACTCGACAGATACCAAGAGACCCAGTACTTC
TRBJ2-4,.,.,TRBV5-1,CASSYNPGGGKNIQYF,TGCGCCAGCAGCTACAACCCAGGGGGGGGTAAAAACATTCAGTACTTC
TRBJ1-1,few,.,TRBV19,CASSTGVAKGKAFF,TGTGCCAGTAGTACAGGCGTGGCCAAGGGGAAAGCTTTCTTT
TRBJ1-2,.,TRBD1,TRBV5-4,CASRRLETGANGYTF,TGTGCCAGCAGACGGTTAGAGACAGGGGCTAATGGCTACACCTTC
TRBJ1-1,many,.,TRBV7-9,CASSLRRRYDAEAFF,TGTGCCAGCAGCTTACGGCGCAGGTATGACGCTGAAGCTTTCTTT
TRBJ2-5,.,.,TRBV7-6,CASSLRSDSRETQYF,TGTGCTAGCAGCTTGCGGTCGGACAGTAGGGAGACCCAGTACTTC
TRBJ1-1,many,.,TRBV7-6,CASTWDTRLGTEAFF,TGTGCCAGCACCTGGGACACCCGTTTGGGCACTGAAGCTTTCTTT
TRBJ2-2,many,TRBD1,TRBV6-1,CASSQGQGFTGELFF,TGTGCCAGCAGTCAAGGACAGGGGTTCACCGGGGAGCTGTTTTTT
TRBJ1-5,.,TRBD1,TRBV7-2,CASSPRGDRGRNQPQHF,TGTGCCAGCAGCCCAAGGGGGGACAGGGGGCGGAATCAGCCCCAGCATTTT
TRBJ2-1,.,TRBD2,TRBV27,CASSISGGLSYNEQFF,TGTGCCAGCAGTATTAGCGGGGGGCTCTCCTACAATGAGCAGTTCTTC
TRBJ2-3,few,.,TRBV9,CASSATGTPTDTQYF,TGTGCCAGCAGCGCTACCGGGACACCGACAGATACGCAGTATTTT
TRBJ1-2,few,.,TRBV4-2,CASSQDPTGTRDGYTF,TGTGCCAGCAGCCAAGATCCCACTGGAACGCGGGATGGCTACACCTTC
TRBJ1-1,few,.,TRBV12-3/TRBV12-4,CASSPRGDPSF,TGTGCCAGCAGTCCCCGAGGGGACCCCAGTTTT
TRBJ2-3,few,.,TRBV5-4,CATGGTTTDTQYF,TGTGCCACCGGGGGCACGACCACAGATACGCAGTATTTT
TRBJ2-5,.,.,TRBV12-3/TRBV12-4,CASMPKINSQKTQYF,TGTGCCAGCATGCCCAAAATAAACTCACAAAAGACCCAGTACTTC
TRBJ2-1,few,.,TRBV6-5,CASSYSSIIQEYNEQFF,TGTGCCAGCAGTTACTCGTCCATCATCCAAGAATACAATGAGCAGTTCTTC
TRBJ1-1,.,.,TRBV19,CASRSEEIEAFF,TGTGCCAGCCGCAGTGAAGAGATTGAAGCTTTCTTT
TRBJ2-1,many,TRBD1,TRBV7-6,CASSSTGDEQFF,TGTGCCAGCAGCTCCACAGGGGATGAGCAGTTCTTC
TRBJ2-1,many,.,TRBV7-8,CASSLGGGQLYNEQFF,TGTGCCAGCAGCTTAGGGGGCGGACAGTTATACAATGAGCAGTTCTTC
TRBJ2-1,few,.,TRBV19,CASTMKDRDSYNEQFF,TGTGCCAGTACCATGAAGGATCGGGACTCCTACAATGAGCAGTTCTTC
TRBJ1-1,.,.,TRBV9,CASSPRAFTEAFF,TGTGCCAGCAGCCCCAGGGCGTTCACTGAAGCTTTCTTT
TRBJ2-1,few,.,TRBV28,CASSPTGTLSYNEQFF,TGTGCCAGCAGTCCAACAGGGACCCTCTCCTACAATGAGCAGTTCTTC
TRBJ2-6,few,.,TRBV7-6,CASSFELGEALGANVLTF,TGTGCCAGCAGCTTCGAGCTGGGGGAGGCTCTTGGGGCCAACGTCCTGACTTTC
TRBJ2-3,.,TRBD2,TRBV28,CASSPQRGTSTDTQYF,TGTGCCAGCAGTCCACAGCGGGGCACTAGCACAGATACGCAGTATTTT
TRBJ1-2,.,TRBD1,TRBV11-2,CASSDDRGGYGYTF,TGTGCCAGCAGCGACGACAGGGGAGGCTATGGCTACACCTTC
TRBJ1-5,.,.,TRBV28,CASSQGVDQPQHF,TGTGCCAGCAGCCAGGGTGTAGATCAGCCCCAGCATTTT
TRBJ1-1,many,TRBD1,TRBV7-2,CASSVTGGVEAFF,TGTGCCAGCAGCGTTACAGGGGGCGTTGAAGCTTTCTTT
TRBJ2-1,.,.,TRBV3-1,CASSQSSGGPGNEQFF,TGTGCCAGCAGCCAATCTTCGGGGGGCCCTGGGAATGAGCAGTTCTTC
TRBJ2-7,many,.,TRBV7-9,CASRLAGDYEQYF,TGTGCCAGTCGTTTGGCAGGGGACTACGAGCAGTACTTC
TRBJ2-5,few,.,TRBV6-6,CATTKGGGETQYF,TGTGCCACTACTAAGGGGGGTGGCGAGACCCAGTACTTC
TRBJ2-3,.,TRBD2,TRBV6-5,CASSYGILAGAESTDTQYF,TGTGCCAGCAGTTACGGGATACTAGCGGGGGCCGAAAGCACAGATACGCAGTATTTT
TRBJ2-1,.,.,TRBV4-1,CASSQDSLGTQLGDEQFF,TGCGCCAGCAGCCAGGACTCTCTCGGAACTCAGCTCGGGGATGAGCAGTTCTTC
TRBJ2-2,few,TRBD2,TRBV6-1,CASSEIYGGGRTGELFF,TGTGCCAGCAGTGAAATTTACGGGGGGGGCCGTACCGGGGAGCTGTTTTTT
TRBJ2-2,.,.,TRBV6-1,CASSPFNGGELFF,TGTGCCAGCAGTCCATTTAATGGCGGGGAGCTGTTTTTT
TRBJ2-7,.,TRBD2,TRBV11-2,CASSTWSGVPSYEQYF,TGTGCCAGCAGCACCTGGAGCGGGGTCCCATCCTACGAGCAGTACTTC
TRBJ1-1,few,TRBD1,TRBV4-1,CASSQPTGGHTEAFF,TGCGCCAGCAGCCAACCTACAGGGGGACACACTGAAGCTTTCTTT
TRBJ2-3,many,TRBD1,TRBV7-2,CASSFRGRVTDTQYF,TGTGCCAGCAGCTTTAGGGGGCGAGTCACAGATACGCAGTATTTT
TRBJ2-1,.,.,TRBV6-5,CASSPGESHNEQFF,TGTGCCAGCAGCCCCGGAGAATCCCACAATGAGCAGTTCTTC
TRBJ2-3,many,.,TRBV7-8,CASSPGTTLPTDTQYF,TGTGCCAGCAGCCCAGGGACAACGCTGCCCACAGATACGCAGTATTTT
TRBJ1-1,.,.,TRBV19,CASSPRGARPEAFF,TGTGCCAGTAGTCCGAGGGGGGCGCGCCCTGAAGCTTTCTTT
TRBJ2-7,.,.,TRBV19,CASSAGFAYEQYF,TGTGCCAGTTCCGCCGGGTTTGCCTACGAGCAGTACTTC
TRBJ2-5,few,.,TRBV7-8,CASSLALRQGGETQYF,TGTGCCAGCAGCTTAGCGTTGCGACAGGGAGGAGAGACCCAGTACTTC
TRBJ2-1,few,TRBD1,TRBV20-1,CSASGTGEGSYNEQFF,TGCAGTGCCAGCGGGACAGGGGAGGGGTCCTACAATGAGCAGTTCTTC
TRBJ1-1,.,.,TRBV27,CASSPNHLNTEAFF,TGTGCCAGCAGCCCAAATCACCTGAACACTGAAGCTTTCTTT